This TCR beta chain is drawn from a study of T cells expressing NK-cell markers (dated by TCRdb to the early 2020s). Background on the whole study: Three sorted T-cell subsets (CD3+CD56+NKG2C+, CD3+CD56+NKG2C- and CD3+CD56-NKG2C+) from several donors had their TCR beta-chain repertoires profiled. Sequencing of the libraries produced 2 x 150 bp reads on Illumina HiSeq 2000/2500, MiSeq or NextSeq. All eight donors whose samples were sequenced were randomly selected healthy volunteers, three of them men and five women. Among the eight sequenced donors, seven were HCMV-seropositive and one was HCMV-seronegative.

HCMV serostatus was determined by detecting HCMV-specific IgG in serum with a commercial ELISA kit. Peripheral blood mononuclear cells were isolated from blood by Ficoll density gradient centrifugation. About this clonotype: Its specific antigen is unknown.

The sequencer listed for this sample is Illumina HiSeq 2000. TCR beta cDNA libraries were made by 5'RACE template switching that added a universal primer site and unique molecular identifiers. cDNA synthesis was primed from the TCR beta constant segment and was followed by two successive PCR amplification steps. Processing in the source paper ran as follows. MIGEC handled demultiplexing of the reads and grouping by UMI, while MiTCR was used to assemble and quantify clonotypes. To exclude erroneous sequences, any TCR cDNA sequence not supported by at least two reads was discarded. The tcR package was used for downstream repertoire analysis, and clonotypes were matched between fractions using CDR3 nucleotide sequence together with V segment. VDJmatch was used to annotate antigen specificity against VDJdb, with one amino acid substitution in CDR3 permitted. After reprocessing by TCRdb, each CDR3 protein sequence is one entry, and no DNA is given. In this record, the V and J calls reflect TCRdb's handling and not the investigators' own analysis. The table of this sample itemizes fewer than 550,000 distinct CDR3 sequences. The ten most abundant clones make up 1.4% to 1.5% of the sample.

The CDR3 measures 16 amino acids from cysteine to phenylalanine. Only the protein is on record. The CDR1 and CDR2 encoded by the germline V gene are SGHRS and YFSETQ. Results and caveats for the whole study, not just this receptor: Whether the expanded NKG2C-expressing T cell clones were specific for HCMV antigens was left unclear. Those dominant clonotypes were again the most abundant among CD3+CD56-NKG2C+ cells in a few donors, at about 28.3-65%. In 5 to 7 donors, the dominant CD3+CD56+NKG2C+ clonotypes ranked among the top 10 CD8+ clonotypes, making up roughly 1.0-7.0% of CD8+ T cells.

This clonotype was obtained from a woman between 50 and 59 years old in good health. Donor details come from another sample of the same person, matched by shared clones. Material: blood T cells: a sorted CD56 or NKG2C T cell subset, CD4+ or CD8+ T cells, or bulk PBMC T cells (not recorded which). The V gene is TRBV5-1 and the J gene is TRBJ2-1; TCRdb proposes TRBD1, but this gene call is untestable without DNA. The CDR3 protein is CASSPAARVGGNEQFF.